Listed here are 32 T cell receptor beta chains from one sample, sequenced in a study of CD8+ T cells in alopecia areata. Treatment reported: oral pan-JAK inhibitor, 5-10 mg twice daily. Extracted RNA was reverse transcribed into cDNA, the sequencing template. TCRdb's table, derived via immunoSEQ multiplex PCR, lists solely in-frame clones and lacks some. The sample has 210,000 or so clones; approximately 70% are singletons. This material consisted of CD4+ T cells sorted from blood, taken around week 44, from a patient treated with tofacitinib. The receptors derive from a human donor with alopecia areata.

The chain combines TRBV27 with TRBJ1-2; D may be TRBD1 (6 bases). There are 13 residues in the CDR3. Germline V gene sequence: CDR1 MNHEY, CDR2 SMNVEV (reference sequence). V lost 2 bases to trimming and J lost 4 bases, with 8 bases between them. Written as DNA, the CDR3 is TGTGCCAGCAGTTTAAAGGGGGGCTATGGCTACACCTTC. Its protein product is CASSLKGGYGYTF.

The chain uses TRBV5-6 and TRBJ2-7; 7 nucleotides agree with TRBD1. From germline, CDR1 is SGHDT and CDR2 YYEEEE. The CDR3 is made up of 15 amino acids. Trimming at V came to 0 bases and at J to 2 bases, leaving 5 bases not matched to a gene. CDR3 residues: CASSLGGTEAYEQYF. DNA of the CDR3: TGTGCCAGCAGCTTGGGTGGGACAGAGGCCTACGAGCAGTACTTC.

This rearrangement joins TRBV29-1 to TRBJ1-1; D is uncertain. V dropped 6 bases and J dropped 1 base, with 15 bases sitting between them. The CDR3 runs to 14 residues. CDR1 and CDR2 (germline): SQVTM, ANQGSEA. CDR3 nucleotides: TGCAGCGTGGAGCACCGTCCGGGGAACACTGAAGCTTTCTTT. Translated: CSVEHRPGNTEAFF.

The table lists this clone with a few counts. This specimen includes other DNA sequences encoding the same CDR3. V gene TRBV28 combines with J gene TRBJ2-5; D is undetermined. V was clipped by 5 bases and J by 4 bases, with 2 bases between them. Germline-derived CDR1 and CDR2 are MDHEN and SYDVKM. This CDR3 contains 10 residues. CDR3 protein: CASSRETQYF. The CDR3 DNA reads TGTGCCAGCAGTAGAGAGACCCAGTACTTC.

This clone appeared once. V gene TRBV7-2 combines with J gene TRBJ2-1; tentatively, D is TRBD2 (6 bases). Germline-derived CDR1 and CDR2 are SGHTA and FQGNSA. The V end lost 2 bases, the J end lost 0 bases, and 20 bases lay between the germline ends. This CDR3 spans 19 amino acids. The CDR3 DNA follows: TGTGCCAGCAGCTTAAGGCCTTTGCCTAGCGTCCGCTCCTACAATGAGCAGTTCTTC. Amino acids: CASSLRPLPSVRSYNEQFF.

The V call is TRBV6-5, the J call TRBJ2-7; D is possibly TRBD2 (7 bases). The V gene lost 6 bases and the J gene lost 6 bases, with 15 bases spanning the gap. CDR3 length: 13 residues. CDR1 and CDR2 from the germline V gene are MNHEY and SVGAGI. CDR3 coding DNA: TGTGCCAGCAGGGGGGGGAACAGGGCCGAGCAGTACTTC. Translating gives CASRGGNRAEQYF.

The chain carries TRBV28 and TRBJ2-7; D not resolved. The CDR3 totals 13 residues. The V end was cut by 1 base, the J end by 3 bases, with 7 bases between. Germline CDR1 MDHEN, CDR2 SYDVKM. The DNA for the CDR3 is TGTGCCAGCAGTTTATCGGACGGCTACGAGCAGTACTTC. Its translation: CASSLSDGYEQYF.

A word on this clone: At one end the junction does not follow the germline gene, possibly because of a read error. The CDR3 protein is CSVRDRGNIYKQYF. CDR3 DNA sequence: TGCAGCGTTAGGGACAGGGGTAACATCTACAAGCAGTACTTC. V usage is TRBV29-1 and J usage is TRBJ2-7; 10 bases are a match to TRBD1. This CDR3 is 14 amino acids long. Per the germline V gene, CDR1 is SQVTM and CDR2 is ANQGSEA.

The chain combines TRBV29-1 with TRBJ2-3; the D gene could be TRBD1 or TRBD2 (7 bases each). The CDR3 is 14 residues long. Trimming cost V 7 bases and J 3 bases, with 17 bases left between them. Germline V gene sequence: CDR1 SQVTM, CDR2 ANQGSEA. CDR3 residues: CSARGGRKTDTQYF. Written as DNA, the CDR3 is TGCAGCGCCAGGGGGGGGCGAAAAACAGATACGCAGTATTTT.

CDR3 loop: CSVQYRGRMNTEAFF. CDR3 in DNA: TGCAGCGTTCAATACAGGGGGCGTATGAACACTGAAGCTTTCTTT. The gene calls are TRBV29-1 and TRBJ1-1; 9 nucleotides align to TRBD1. Germline V CDR1 and CDR2: SQVTM, ANQGSEA. Trimming took 5 bases from V and 0 from J; bases not matched to a gene: 7. This CDR3 contains 15 residues.

The V and J genes are TRBV30 and TRBJ2-7; no clear D. Trimming shortened V by 3 bases and J by 3 bases, and 12 bases separated the two germline ends. This CDR3 region has 13 residues. Germline V gives CDR1 GTSNPN, CDR2 SVGIG (reference sequence). Here the CDR3 DNA reads TGTGCCTGGAGCCCCCAACAGTACTACGAGCAGTACTTC. Encoded protein: CAWSPQQYYEQYF.

This clone was counted many times. J is TRBJ1-5 and V is TRBV25-1, with D unresolved. Germline V lookup: CDR1 MGHDK, CDR2 SYGVNS. This CDR3 comprises 14 residues. Deletions cut 0 bases from V and 9 bases from J, with 12 bases between. CDR3 coding DNA: TGTGCCAGCAGTGAATACGGGATTACGTGGCCCCAGCATTTT. Protein product: CASSEYGITWPQHF. Variable domain in full (rest from reference TRBV25-1 and TRBJ1-5): EADIYQTPRYLVIGTGKKITLECSQTMGHDKMYWYQQDPGMELHLIHYSYGVNSTEKGDLSSESTVSRIRTEHFPLTLESARPSHTSQYLCASSEYGITWPQHFGDGTRLSIL.

This clone was counted between two and nine times. The rearrangement links TRBV30 to TRBJ1-1, with D unclear. Trimming removed 3 bases at V and 5 bases at J, with 10 bases between. This CDR3 comprises 12 residues. From germline, CDR1 is GTSNPN and CDR2 SVGIG (reference sequence). CDR3 loop: CAWRKTGTEAFF. The CDR3 DNA reads TGTGCCTGGAGAAAGACGGGGACTGAAGCTTTCTTT. Based on the CDR3 plus reference TRBV30 and TRBJ1-1, the full variable domain is SQTIHQWPATLVQPVGSPLSLECTVEGTSNPNLYWYRQAAGRGLQLLFYSVGIGQISSEVPQNLSASRPQDRQFILSSKKLLLSDSGFYLCAWRKTGTEAFFGQGTRLTVV.

The rearrangement links TRBV15 to TRBJ1-2, with D tentatively TRBD1 (5 bases). The germline CDR1 and CDR2 sequences are LNHNV and YYDKDF (reference sequence). Deletions cut 6 bases from V and 1 base from J, with 18 bases between. This CDR3 region has 16 residues. CDR3 amino acids: CATSKEMDILNYGYTF. DNA of the CDR3: TGTGCCACCAGTAAGGAGATGGACATACTTAACTATGGCTACACCTTC.

The chain combines TRBV30 with TRBJ1-2; no firm D call. CDR1 is GTSNPN and CDR2 is SVGIG in the germline V gene (reference sequence). The CDR3 has 13 residues. Trimming removed 2 bases from V and 3 bases from J, with 10 bases in between. The CDR3 protein is CAWSPGVDYGYTF. In DNA, the CDR3 is TGTGCCTGGAGTCCCGGGGTGGACTATGGCTACACCTTC.

The chain recombines TRBV29-1 with TRBJ1-3; D may be TRBD1 (6 bases). The CDR3 is 14 residues long. CDR1 and CDR2 from the germline V gene are SQVTM and ANQGSEA. V dropped 7 bases and J dropped 1 base, with 14 bases sitting between them. CDR3 nucleotides: TGCAGCGCCATACAGGGAAATTCTGGAAACACCATATATTTT. Translating gives CSAIQGNSGNTIYF.

The rearrangement joins TRBV27 to TRBJ1-1; D unresolved. The CDR3 totals 17 residues. Trimming shortened V by 3 bases and J by 7 bases, and 24 bases separated the two germline ends. Germline V CDR1 and CDR2: MNHEY, SMNVEV (reference sequence). The CDR3, as DNA: TGTGCCAGCAGTTTTCAGGTACCGAAACCCGGCGGAGGTGAAGCTTTCTTT. It is translated as CASSFQVPKPGGGEAFF.

This chain uses TRBV29-1 with TRBJ1-2, with D possibly TRBD1 on 5 matching bases. This CDR3 spans 12 amino acids. From germline, CDR1 is SQVTM and CDR2 ANQGSEA. V lost 7 bases to trimming and J lost 6 bases, with 15 bases between them. The CDR3 is CSARSGPDGYTF. The CDR3 DNA reads TGCAGCGCCCGCTCGGGACCGGATGGCTACACCTTC.

This clone appeared once. The chain carries TRBV2 and TRBJ2-5; no clear D. Germline CDR1 reads SNHLY; CDR2 reads FYNNEI. The CDR3 spans 16 residues. Between the trimmed V and J ends, which lost 4 bases and 0 bases, there was a span of 15 bases. The CDR3 protein is CASSAGPYRNQETQYF. The CDR3 nucleotides are TGTGCCAGCAGTGCCGGACCCTACCGTAACCAAGAGACCCAGTACTTC.

V is TRBV27 and J is TRBJ1-5, with D possibly matching TRBD1 (5 bases). CDR1 and CDR2 from the germline V gene are MNHEY and SMNVEV (reference sequence). The V gene lost 6 bases and the J gene lost 2 bases, with 11 bases spanning the gap. This CDR3 is 14 amino acids long. The CDR3 sequence is CASSSGRGNQPQHF. For the CDR3, the DNA is TGTGCCAGCAGCTCAGGGCGGGGCAATCAGCCCCAGCATTTT.

The chain recombines TRBV9 with TRBJ1-5; D is ambiguous. The V gene lost 0 bases and the J gene lost 8 bases, with 9 bases spanning the gap. From germline, CDR1 is SGDLS and CDR2 YYNGEE. The CDR3 is 13 amino acids. The DNA of the CDR3 is TGTGCCAGCAGCGTAGGGGAGGCCGAGCCCCAGCATTTT. This codes for CASSVGEAEPQHF.

The CDR3 spells CASRSSVGELFF. DNA for the CDR3: TGTGCCAGCAGATCGAGCGTCGGGGAGCTGTTTTTT. This chain joins TRBV2 and TRBJ2-2; D is unresolved. The CDR3 is 12 residues long. The germline V gene encodes CDR1 SNHLY and CDR2 FYNNEI. V lost 6 bases to trimming and J lost 7 bases, with 9 bases between them.

This clone was seen more than once but under ten times. The rearrangement joins TRBV4-3 to TRBJ1-1; 7 nucleotides align to TRBD1. Losses at the gene ends were 4 bases for V and 5 bases for J; bases not matched to a gene: 7. The CDR3 sequence is 14 residues long. Germline values: CDR1 LGHNA, CDR2 YSLEER. The CDR3 region is CASSPTYRGTEAFF. The CDR3 DNA is TGCGCCAGCAGCCCGACATACAGGGGAACTGAAGCTTTCTTT.

The chain carries TRBV30 and TRBJ1-1, with TRBD1 as a possible D gene (6 bases). The CDR3 totals 14 residues. Germline CDR1 is GTSNPN and CDR2 is SVGIG (reference sequence). V was shortened by 2 bases and J by 9 bases, with 19 bases between the two germline ends. The CDR3 DNA sequence: TGTGCCTGGAGTCCCTTAGACAGGCCCGAAAAAGCTTTCTTT. Translated: CAWSPLDRPEKAFF.

This chain uses TRBV29-1 with TRBJ2-5; 8 bases are a match to TRBD1. Trimming took 7 bases from V and 5 from J; bases not matched to a gene: 9. Germline lookup yields CDR1 SQVTM and CDR2 ANQGSEA. The CDR3 runs 13 residues. The CDR3: CSATDRVGETQYF. The CDR3 DNA reads TGCAGCGCGACGGACAGGGTAGGCGAGACCCAGTACTTC.

This chain joins TRBV29-1 and TRBJ1-1, with D unclear. Trimming removed 6 bases at V and 7 bases at J, with 12 bases between. The CDR3 covers 11 residues. The germline gives CDR1 SQVTM, CDR2 ANQGSEA. The CDR3 DNA reads TGCAGCGTAATCCGGTCCTATGAAGCTTTCTTT. Amino acids: CSVIRSYEAFF.

V and J are TRBV30 and TRBJ1-2; 9 bases are shared with TRBD1. In germline, CDR1 is GTSNPN, CDR2 SVGIG (reference sequence). The CDR3 loop spans 11 amino acids. Trimming cost V 5 bases and J 8 bases; bases outside gene matches: 3. CDR3 sequence: CAWGGQGGYTF. Here the CDR3 DNA reads TGTGCCTGGGGCGGACAGGGGGGCTACACCTTC.

The chain links TRBV7-2 to TRBJ2-7; D is ambiguous. The V gene lost 5 bases and the J gene lost 4 bases, with 9 bases spanning the gap. From germline, CDR1 is SGHTA and CDR2 FQGNSA. CDR3 size: 12 residues. CDR3 sequence: CASSVRTYEQYF. CDR3 DNA: TGTGCCAGCAGCGTCCGGACGTACGAGCAGTACTTC.

J is TRBJ2-3 and V is TRBV29-1; a weak D match, TRBD1 (6 bases). CDR3 length: 16 amino acids. With 6 bases removed from V and 2 bases from J, the gap between germline ends came to 21 bases. CDR1 and CDR2 from the germline V gene are SQVTM and ANQGSEA. The CDR3 DNA sequence: TGCAGCGTCAAAGGGCTCTTCGACAGGAACACAGATACGCAGTATTTT. The encoded protein is CSVKGLFDRNTDTQYF.

The chain links TRBV29-1 to TRBJ1-2; TRBD1 aligns across 7 bases. Germline trimming cut 6 bases from V and 14 bases from J; bases unmatched to any gene: 3. CDR1 is SQVTM and CDR2 is ANQGSEA in the germline V gene. This CDR3 is built from 8 residues. The CDR3 region has the DNA TGCAGCGTCCAGGGGGGGACCTTC. It codes for CSVQGGTF. Using reference TRBV29-1 and TRBJ1-2 for the parts outside the CDR3, the full variable domain is SAVISQKPSRDICQRGTSLTIQCQVDSQVTMMFWYRQQPGQSLTLIATANQGSEATYESGFVIDKFPISRPNLTFSTLTVSNMSPEDSSIYLCSVQGGTFGSGTRLTVV.

The chain combines TRBV30 with TRBJ1-2; the D is unclear. The CDR3 runs to 8 residues. V lost 6 bases and J 6 bases, leaving 2 bases between the germline ends. Germline loops: CDR1 GTSNPN, CDR2 SVGIG (reference sequence). CDR3 protein: CACNGYTF. CDR3 DNA: TGTGCCTGCAATGGCTACACCTTC.

The gene calls are TRBV2 and TRBJ1-5; D might be TRBD1 (6 bases). The CDR3 loop spans 14 amino acids. In germline, CDR1 is SNHLY, CDR2 FYNNEI. V was shortened by 5 bases and J by 6 bases, with 14 bases between the two germline ends. This CDR3 is CASSLDGQIQPQHF. The CDR3 region has the DNA TGTGCCAGCAGTCTAGATGGACAGATTCAGCCCCAGCATTTT. Full variable domain (outside the CDR3, taken from reference TRBV2 and TRBJ1-5): EPEVTQTPSHQVTQMGQEVILRCVPISNHLYFYWYRQILGQKVEFLVSFYNNEISEKSEIFDDQFSVERPDGSNFTLKIRSTKLEDSAMYFCASSLDGQIQPQHFGDGTRLSIL.